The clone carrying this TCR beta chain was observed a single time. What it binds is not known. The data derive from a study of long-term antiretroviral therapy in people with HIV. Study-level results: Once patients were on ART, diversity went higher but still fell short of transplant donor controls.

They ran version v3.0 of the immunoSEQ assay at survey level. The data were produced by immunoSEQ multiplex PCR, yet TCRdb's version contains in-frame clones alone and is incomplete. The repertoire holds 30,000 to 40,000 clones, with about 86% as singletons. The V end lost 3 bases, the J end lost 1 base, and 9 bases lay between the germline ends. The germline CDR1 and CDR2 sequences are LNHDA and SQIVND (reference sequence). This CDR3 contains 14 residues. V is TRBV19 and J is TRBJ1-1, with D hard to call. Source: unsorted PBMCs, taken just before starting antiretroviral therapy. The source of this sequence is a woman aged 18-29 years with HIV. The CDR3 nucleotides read TGTGCCAGTAGTATTCGGCGGGCGAACACTGAAGCTTTCTTT. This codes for CASSIRRANTEAFF.